The clone carrying this TCR beta chain was counted once. Its antigen remains unidentified. This record comes from a study of regulatory T cells in long-lasting Graves disease. As to time point: persistent/refractory GD, antithyroid drugs over 5 years with positive TRAb. The TCR library was prepared using RNA isolated from PBMCs. Combining iRepertoire HTBI primers with Arm-PCR of CDR3 regions, the authors built TCR beta libraries. Study processing details: Throughout the samples, researchers identified 55 to 65 TRBV and roughly 14 TRBJ segments. TCRdb reprocessed the multiplex PCR reads with MiXCR, giving one entry per CDR3 protein. The V and J calls were not made by the authors but by TCRdb's processing. The sample carries almost 350,000 distinct CDR3 sequences, about 18% recorded once. Study conclusions and caveats: The study found lower TCR diversity in persistent Graves' patients than in newly diagnosed ones. Persistent disease favored TRBV28, TRBJ1-2 and TRBJ2-5. The work looked only at peripheral blood and did not look at thyroid tissue.

In germline, CDR1 is MNHEY, CDR2 SMNVEV (reference sequence). V shed 7 bases and J 6 bases; nucleotides not matched to a gene: 6. CDR3 size: 14 residues. Sample: peripheral blood mononuclear cells (PBMCs), taken when the disease was refractory, from a patient treated with antithyroid drugs. The J gene is TRBJ2-7, the V gene TRBV27; 13 bases are shared with TRBD2. This receptor was obtained from a female donor with Graves disease. The CDR3, as DNA: TGTGCCAGCACCAAAACTAGCGGGAGGGTCGAGCAGTACTTC. Translated: CASTKTSGRVEQYF.